The 2 T cell receptor beta chains below come from one sample, sequenced in a study of T cell responses to AZD1222 COVID-19 vaccine. The assay was immunoSEQ multiplex PCR, and TCRdb's table has in-frame clones only and misses some. The table lists over 110,000 clones, around nine tenths of them singletons. The material was peripheral blood, obtained on day 0 of AZD1222 vaccination. All receptors derive from an adult in good health.

The rearrangement uses TRBV11-2 and TRBJ2-7; D gene uncertain. CDR3 length equals 14 residues. Germline CDR1 and CDR2: SGHAT and FQNNGV. Trimming shortened V by 8 bases and J by 2 bases, and 16 bases separated the two germline ends. The CDR3 DNA reads TGTGCCAGCCGCCGTTTGTCCTTGGCCTACGAGCAGTACTTC. It codes for CASRRLSLAYEQYF.

The chain is built from TRBV4-1 and TRBJ2-1; D ambiguous. Germline V gene lookup returns CDR1 MGHRA and CDR2 YSYEKL. Trimming shortened V by 5 bases and J by 0 bases, and 14 bases separated the two germline ends. The CDR3 totals 16 residues. The CDR3 coding sequence is TGCGCCAGCAGCGTTATATGGAAGACCTCCTACAATGAGCAGTTCTTC. Translating it yields CASSVIWKTSYNEQFF.